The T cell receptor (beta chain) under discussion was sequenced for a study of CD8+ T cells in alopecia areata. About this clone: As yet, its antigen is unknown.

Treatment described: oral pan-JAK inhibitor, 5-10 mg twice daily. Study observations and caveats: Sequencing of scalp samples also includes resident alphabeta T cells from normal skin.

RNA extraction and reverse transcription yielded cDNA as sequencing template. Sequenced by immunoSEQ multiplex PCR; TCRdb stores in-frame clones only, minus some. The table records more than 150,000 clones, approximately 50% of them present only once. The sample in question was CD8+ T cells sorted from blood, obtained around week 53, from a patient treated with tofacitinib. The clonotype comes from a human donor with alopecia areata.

The CDR3: CASSTPDRANGEAFF. The CDR3 DNA sequence: TGTGCCAGCAGTACTCCGGACAGAGCGAACGGTGAAGCTTTCTTT. The chain links TRBV27 to TRBJ1-1; D is possibly TRBD1 (6 bases). The germline CDR1 and CDR2 sequences are MNHEY and SMNVEV (reference sequence). V was pared by 5 bases and J by 7 bases, with 20 bases between. This CDR3 is 15 amino acids long.